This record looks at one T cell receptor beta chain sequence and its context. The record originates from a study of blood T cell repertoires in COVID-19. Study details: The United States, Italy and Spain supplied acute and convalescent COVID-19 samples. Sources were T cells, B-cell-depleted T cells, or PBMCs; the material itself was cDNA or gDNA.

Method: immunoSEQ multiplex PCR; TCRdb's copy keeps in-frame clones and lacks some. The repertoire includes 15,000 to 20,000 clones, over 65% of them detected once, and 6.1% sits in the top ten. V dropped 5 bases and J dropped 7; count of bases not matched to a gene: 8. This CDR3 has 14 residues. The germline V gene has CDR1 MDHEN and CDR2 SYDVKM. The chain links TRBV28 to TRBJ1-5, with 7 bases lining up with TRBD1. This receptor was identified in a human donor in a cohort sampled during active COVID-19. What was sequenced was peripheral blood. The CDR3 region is CASSPQGLTQPQHF. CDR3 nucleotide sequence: TGTGCCAGCAGTCCACAGGGGCTAACGCAGCCCCAGCATTTT.